What follows describes a single T cell receptor (beta chain). This entry is derived from a study of cytomegalovirus exposure and HLA in healthy donors. This CDR3 region has 17 residues. Germline V gene sequence: CDR1 SGHDT, CDR2 YYEEEE. Unmatched junction bases numbered 13, after V lost 4 bases and J lost 5 bases. Amplification used 60 Vbeta primers and 13 Jbeta primers. Profiled with immunoSEQ multiplex PCR; TCRdb holds only in-frame clones, not every one. The sample holds approximately 220,000 clones; over 60% are singletons and the top ten take 0.63%. The chain has TRBV5-6 and TRBJ1-1, with 11 nucleotides matching TRBD1. The receptor comes from a young man in good health and CMV-seronegative. Sequencing used PBMCs. CDR3 coding DNA: TGTGCCAGCAGCACGTGGACAGGGGGCGAACTAATTACTGAAGCTTTCTTT. Its protein product is CASSTWTGGELITEAFF. Full variable domain (outside the CDR3, taken from reference TRBV5-6 and TRBJ1-1): DAGVTQSPTHLIKTRGQQVTLRCSPKSGHDTVSWYQQALGQGPQFIFQYYEEEERQRGNFPDRFSGHQFPNYSSELNVNALLLGDSALYLCASSTWTGGELITEAFFGQGTRLTVV.